This paragraph reports one TCR beta chain. Its cognate antigen is unknown. The data were obtained in a study of shared clonotypes between healthy human individuals. Notes on the study in general: Represented diversity (both genetic and exposure-history) was limited by the small number of donors. Investigators expected sequencing depth to affect clonotype sharing among donors.

Germline CDR1 reads MNHEY; CDR2 reads SMNVEV (reference sequence). The CDR3 sequence is 14 residues long. With 2 bases removed from V and 2 bases from J, the gap between germline ends came to 10 bases. The protocol was immunoSEQ multiplex PCR, while the TCRdb copy is restricted to in-frame clones and leaves out a portion. This sample has some 2,100,000 clones, with about 93% found just once. The naive CD8 population came from CD45RO-negative cells selected for CCR7, without terminally differentiated effector memory CD45RA+ cells. V is TRBV27 and J is TRBJ2-7; D remains unclear. The receptor's source is a man between 18 and 35 years old in good health. Some clones in this sample may be carry-over from other donors' samples. Material for sequencing was naive CD8+ T cells from PBMCs. The CDR3 sequence: CASSLIDTAYEQYF. Written as DNA, the CDR3 is TGTGCCAGCAGTTTAATTGACACAGCCTACGAGCAGTACTTC.